This T cell receptor (beta chain) appears in the sequencing data of a study of T cells in Graves' hyperthyroidism and ophthalmopathy. Study findings and constraints: The model foresaw ophthalmopathy a median approximately 6.1 months prior to onset.

Template material for amplifying TCR beta CDR3 regions consisted of RNA transcripts. First-round RT-PCR with HTBI primers amplified the TCR CDR3 region. TCRdb ran MiXCR on the multiplex PCR reads and lists one entry per CDR3 protein. The sample carries a few hundred thousand distinct CDR3 sequences, 17% recorded once. Germline V gene data show CDR1 as MNHEY and CDR2 as SVGAGI. With 0 bases clipped from V and 3 bases from J, the junction kept 1 base outside the gene matches. CDR3 length: 14 residues. There are many counts of this clonotype. Its target is not known. The V and J genes are TRBV6-5 and TRBJ1-1; TRBD1 matches at 7 bases. This clonotype originated in a woman aged 18-29 years with Graves' ophthalmopathy. The sequenced sample was blood. CDR3 sequence: CASSYSQGDTEAFF. In DNA form, the CDR3 reads TGTGCCAGCAGTTACTCCCAGGGGGACACTGAAGCTTTCTTT.